The T cell receptor beta chain described here comes from a study of T-cell reconstitution after alpha-beta-depleted transplantation in children. This clonotype was counted a few times. The CDR3 consists of 16 residues. Trimming left V 0 bases short and J 1 base short, with 7 bases between. Germline V CDR1 and CDR2: LGHNA, YSLEER. Unique molecular identifiers were incorporated when the TCRbeta library was constructed. TCRdb reprocessed the PCR reads with MiXCR, giving one entry per CDR3 protein. This sample yields 350,000 to 450,000 distinct CDR3 sequences, of which approximately 20% are seen a single time; 3.5% to 4% belongs to the top ten.

The chain is built from TRBV4-3 and TRBJ1-6; D unclear. This receptor was obtained from a human donor who donated a stem cell graft to a child with acute myeloid leukemia. Specimen: PBMCs from the stem cell graft donor, collected from the stem cell graft. CDR3: CASSQDSGSYNSPLHF. Written as DNA, the CDR3 is TGCGCCAGCAGCCAAGATTCGGGGTCCTATAATTCACCCCTCCACTTT.